This T cell receptor beta chain emerged from a study of blood T cell repertoires in COVID-19. Study as a whole: Sources were T cells, B-cell-depleted T cells, or PBMCs; the material itself was cDNA or gDNA.

V shed 2 bases and J 9 bases; nucleotides not matched to a gene: 4. There are 14 residues in the CDR3. The V gene's germline CDR1 is MRHNA and CDR2 SNTAGT. Original processing methods: For nucleated cells, counts were estimated from reference gene primer amplification. Sequencing was performed with immunoSEQ multiplex PCR; in TCRdb, only in-frame clones are kept and a portion is missing. D and trimming were read from the DNA, whereas the V and J calls and clone size are those reported in that table. The data hold approximately 300,000 clones, with roughly 91% observed a single time. The sequence was obtained from a man aged 45-65 years with active or convalescent COVID-19. The gene calls are TRBV6-4 and TRBJ2-1, with 10 nucleotides matching TRBD2. The sample taken for sequencing was peripheral blood. The CDR3 protein is CASSDASGRGEQFF. CDR3 sequence (DNA): TGTGCCAGCAGTGACGCGAGCGGGAGGGGTGAGCAGTTCTTC.